The rows below give T cell receptor beta chains drawn from one sample of a study of spatial heterogeneity in lung cancer. TCRdb re-called the 5' RACE reads through MiXCR, storing one row per CDR3 protein. The sample records approximately 40,000 distinct CDR3 sequences, approximately 6.5% being singletons. Material: PBMCs, obtained at surgery. Every receptor here comes from a female donor with early-stage non-small cell lung cancer. Each CDR3 is given with its conserved first and last residue. The D gene is left open where the match is weak. Size is omitted from some rows. Given values are once, few, many or a class for expanded clones.

J | size | D | V | DNA | CDR3
TRBJ1-1 | few | NA | TRBV5-1 | TGCGCCAGCAGCCGGGATGGGACTGAAGCTTTCTTT | CASSRDGTEAFF
TRBJ2-7 | NA | NA | TRBV25-1 | TGTGCCAGCAGTGCCGACAGTGCCGAGCAGTACTTC | CASSADSAEQYF
TRBJ2-2 | few | NA | TRBV5-4 | TGTGCCAGCAGCTTGGACATTTTGGGCACCGGGGAGCTGTTTTTT | CASSLDILGTGELFF
TRBJ1-4 | NA | NA | TRBV6-2/TRBV6-3 | TGTGCCAGCAGTTACACGAGGCGGGGACGGCGCGATGAAAAACTGTTTTTT | CASSYTRRGRRDEKLFF
TRBJ2-7 | many | TRBD1 | TRBV6-1 | TGTGCCAGTCACCCCGACAGGGGCGCTACTAGGGAGCAGTACTTC | CASHPDRGATREQYF
TRBJ2-3 | many | NA | TRBV29-1 | TGCAGCGTTGGAGGGCCGGGAGATACGCAGTATTTT | CSVGGPGDTQYF
TRBJ2-3 | many | NA | TRBV5-1 | TGCGCCAGCAGCTTCGGCGCGGGGTCTGGCACAGATACGCAGTATTTT | CASSFGAGSGTDTQYF
TRBJ2-3 | few | NA | TRBV18 | TGTGCCAGCTCACCACCAGGGACCGGAACAGATACGCAGTATTTT | CASSPPGTGTDTQYF
TRBJ2-1 | many | NA | TRBV11-3 | TGTGCCAGCAGCCCAGGGGGACTCTACAATGAGCAGTTCTTC | CASSPGGLYNEQFF
TRBJ2-3 | many | NA | TRBV5-4 | TGTGCCAGCGGTCGCACAGATACGCAGTATTTT | CASGRTDTQYF
TRBJ2-3 | NA | TRBD2 | TRBV5-1 | TGCGCCAGCAGCCTCCGGACTAGTCTAGATACGCAGTATTTT | CASSLRTSLDTQYF
TRBJ1-6 | NA | NA | TRBV5-6 | TGTGCCAGCAGCTTGGGGGGTAATTCACCCCTCCACTTT | CASSLGGNSPLHF
TRBJ2-1 | NA | TRBD1 | TRBV20-1 | TGCAGTGCTTGGGACAGGTACAATGAGCAGTTCTTC | CSAWDRYNEQFF
TRBJ2-7 | NA | NA | TRBV27 | TGTGCCAGCAGGCCCCGGGCCCTCGACTCCTACGAGCAGTACTTC | CASRPRALDSYEQYF
TRBJ2-2 | few | NA | TRBV25-1 | TGTGCCAGCAGTGAACAACTAGGGTCGGAGCTGTTTTTT | CASSEQLGSELFF
TRBJ1-5 | many | NA | TRBV11-2 | TGTGCCAGCAGCGCCTGGGGTCGCAATCAGCCCCAGCATTTT | CASSAWGRNQPQHF
TRBJ1-6 | many | NA | TRBV9 | TGTGCCAGCAGCGCAGACAGGACCACCCTCCACTTT | CASSADRTTLHF
TRBJ2-7 | few | TRBD1 | TRBV9 | TGTGCCAGCAGCGTTGGACAGGGGTTCGTGCAGTACTTC | CASSVGQGFVQYF
TRBJ2-7 | few | TRBD2 | TRBV29-1 | TGCAGCGTTAGAAGCGGGAGGTACGAGCAGTACTTC | CSVRSGRYEQYF
TRBJ2-7 | once | NA | TRBV20-1 | TGCAGTGCCCCTCGGACGGGGACCTACGAGCAGTACTTC | CSAPRTGTYEQYF
TRBJ1-5 | many | NA | TRBV7-2 | TGTGCCAGCAGCTTTTTTCAGCCCCAGCATTTT | CASSFFQPQHF
TRBJ2-2 | many | TRBD1 | TRBV20-1 | TGCAGTGCTAGCCCCGGGACAGGGGGGAAGACGGGGGAGCTGTTTTTT | CSASPGTGGKTGELFF
TRBJ2-6 | many | NA | TRBV11-2 | TGTGCCAGCAGCCCCGACTGGTCTGGGGCCAACGTCCTGACTTTC | CASSPDWSGANVLTF
TRBJ1-6 | NA | NA | TRBV20-1 | TGCAGTGCTAGAACGGGCCCTTGGAGCTCCTATAATTCACCCCTCCACTTT | CSARTGPWSSYNSPLHF
TRBJ2-4 | NA | NA | TRBV7-2 | TGTGCCAGCAGCTTACGGGACACCCTGTGGGCAGCCAAAAACATTCAGTACTTC | CASSLRDTLWAAKNIQYF
TRBJ2-3 | NA | NA | TRBV5-1 | TGCGCCAGCAGCTTCCTATTAAGTCGGCTGCAGTATTTT | CASSFLLSRLQYF
TRBJ2-1 | few | NA | TRBV20-1 | TGCAGTGCTAGATCCAACAGCGGATCCTACAATGAGCAGTTCTTC | CSARSNSGSYNEQFF
TRBJ2-1 | many | NA | TRBV28 | TGTGCCAGCAGTTTACAAGACAGGATGATACACAATGAGCAGTTCTTC | CASSLQDRMIHNEQFF
TRBJ2-7 | many | TRBD1 | TRBV9 | TGTGCCAGCAGCGTAGACCCCGGGACAGGGGTCGAGCAGTACTTC | CASSVDPGTGVEQYF
TRBJ2-5 | NA | NA | TRBV14 | TGTGCCAGCAGCCCCGCGGAGGAGACCCAGTACTTC | CASSPAEETQYF
TRBJ2-7 | NA | NA | TRBV2 | TGTGCCAGCAGTGAATGGTACTCCTACGAGCAGTACTTC | CASSEWYSYEQYF
TRBJ2-2 | many | TRBD1 | TRBV7-8 | TGTGCCAGCAGCCTATCAGACAGGGGGCTATACACCGGGGAGCTGTTTTTT | CASSLSDRGLYTGELFF
TRBJ1-1 | many | TRBD1 | TRBV20-1 | TGCAGTGCTAGAAATCCACAGGGGAGCACTGAAGCTTTCTTT | CSARNPQGSTEAFF